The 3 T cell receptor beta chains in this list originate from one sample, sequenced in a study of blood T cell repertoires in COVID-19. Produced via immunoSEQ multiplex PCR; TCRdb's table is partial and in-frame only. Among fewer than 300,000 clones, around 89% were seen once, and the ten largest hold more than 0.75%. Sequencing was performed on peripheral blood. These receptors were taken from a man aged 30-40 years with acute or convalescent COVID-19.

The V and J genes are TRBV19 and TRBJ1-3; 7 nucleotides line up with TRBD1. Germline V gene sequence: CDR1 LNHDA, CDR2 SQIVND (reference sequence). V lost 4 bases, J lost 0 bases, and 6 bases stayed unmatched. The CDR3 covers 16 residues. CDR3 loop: CASSNRQGSSGNTIYF. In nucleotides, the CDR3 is TGTGCCAGTAGTAATCGACAGGGTAGCTCTGGAAACACCATATATTTT.

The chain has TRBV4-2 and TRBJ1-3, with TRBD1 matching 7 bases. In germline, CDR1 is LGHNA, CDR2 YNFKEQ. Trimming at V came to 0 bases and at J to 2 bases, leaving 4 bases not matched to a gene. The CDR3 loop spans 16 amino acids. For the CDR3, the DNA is TGTGCCAGCAGCCAAGAGACAGGGACGACTGGAAACACCATATATTTT. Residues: CASSQETGTTGNTIYF.

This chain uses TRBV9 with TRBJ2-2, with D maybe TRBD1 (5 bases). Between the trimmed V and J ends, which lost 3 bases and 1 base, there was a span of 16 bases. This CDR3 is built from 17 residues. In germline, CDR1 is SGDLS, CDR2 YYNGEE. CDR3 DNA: TGTGCCAGCAGCGCTACACCGACAGTTAGGAACACCGGGGAGCTGTTTTTT. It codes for CASSATPTVRNTGELFF.